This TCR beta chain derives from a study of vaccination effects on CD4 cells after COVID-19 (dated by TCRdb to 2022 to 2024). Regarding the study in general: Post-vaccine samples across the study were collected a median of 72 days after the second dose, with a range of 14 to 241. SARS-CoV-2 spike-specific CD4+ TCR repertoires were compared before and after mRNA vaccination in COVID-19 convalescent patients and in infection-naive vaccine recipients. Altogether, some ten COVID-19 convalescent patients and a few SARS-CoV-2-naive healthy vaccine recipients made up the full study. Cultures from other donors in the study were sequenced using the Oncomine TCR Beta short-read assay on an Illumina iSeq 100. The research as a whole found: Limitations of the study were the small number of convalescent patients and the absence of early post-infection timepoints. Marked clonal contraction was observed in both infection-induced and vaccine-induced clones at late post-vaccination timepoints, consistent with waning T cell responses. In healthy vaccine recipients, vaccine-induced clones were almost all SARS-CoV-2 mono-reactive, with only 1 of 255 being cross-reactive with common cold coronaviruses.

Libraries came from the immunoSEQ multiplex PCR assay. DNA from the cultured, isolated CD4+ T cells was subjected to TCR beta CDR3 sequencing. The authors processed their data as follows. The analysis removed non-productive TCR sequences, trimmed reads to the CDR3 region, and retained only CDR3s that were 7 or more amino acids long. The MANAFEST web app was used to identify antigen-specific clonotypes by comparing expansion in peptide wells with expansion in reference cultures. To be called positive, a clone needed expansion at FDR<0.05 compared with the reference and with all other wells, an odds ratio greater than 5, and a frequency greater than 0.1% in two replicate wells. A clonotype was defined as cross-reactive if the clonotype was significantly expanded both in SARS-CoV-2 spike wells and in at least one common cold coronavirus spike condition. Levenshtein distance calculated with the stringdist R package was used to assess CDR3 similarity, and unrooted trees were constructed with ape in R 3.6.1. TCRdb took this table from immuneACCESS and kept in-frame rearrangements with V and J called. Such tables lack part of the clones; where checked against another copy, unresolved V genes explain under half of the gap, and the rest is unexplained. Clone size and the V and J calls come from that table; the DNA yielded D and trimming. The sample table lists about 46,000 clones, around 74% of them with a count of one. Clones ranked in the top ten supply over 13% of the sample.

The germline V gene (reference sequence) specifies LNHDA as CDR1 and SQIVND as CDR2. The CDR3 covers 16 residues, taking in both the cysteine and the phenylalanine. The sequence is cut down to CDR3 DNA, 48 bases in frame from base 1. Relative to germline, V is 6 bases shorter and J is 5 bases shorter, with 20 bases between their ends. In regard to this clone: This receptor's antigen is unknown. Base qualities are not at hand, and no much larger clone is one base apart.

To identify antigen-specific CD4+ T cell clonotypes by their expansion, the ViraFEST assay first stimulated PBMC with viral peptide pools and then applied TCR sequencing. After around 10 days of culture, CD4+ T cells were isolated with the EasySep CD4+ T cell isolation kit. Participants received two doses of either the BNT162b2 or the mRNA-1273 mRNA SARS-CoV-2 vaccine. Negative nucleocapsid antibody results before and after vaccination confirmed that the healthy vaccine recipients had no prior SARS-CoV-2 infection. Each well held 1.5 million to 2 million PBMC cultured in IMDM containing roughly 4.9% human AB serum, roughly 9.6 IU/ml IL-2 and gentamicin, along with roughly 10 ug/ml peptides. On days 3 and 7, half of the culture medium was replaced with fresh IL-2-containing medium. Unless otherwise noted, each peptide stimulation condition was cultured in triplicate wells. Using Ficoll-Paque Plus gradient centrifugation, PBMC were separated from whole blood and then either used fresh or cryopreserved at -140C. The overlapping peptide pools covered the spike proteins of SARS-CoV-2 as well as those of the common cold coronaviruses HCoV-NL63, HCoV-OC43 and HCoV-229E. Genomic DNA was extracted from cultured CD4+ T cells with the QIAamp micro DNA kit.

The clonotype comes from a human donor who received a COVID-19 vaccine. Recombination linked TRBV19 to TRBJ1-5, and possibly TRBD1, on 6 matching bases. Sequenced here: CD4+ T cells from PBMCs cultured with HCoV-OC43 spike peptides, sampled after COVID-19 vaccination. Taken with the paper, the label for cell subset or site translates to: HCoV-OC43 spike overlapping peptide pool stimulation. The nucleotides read TGTGCCAGTAGAATCGGAACAGGGCGCCCTGATCAGCCCCAGCATTTT. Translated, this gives CASRIGTGRPDQPQHF.